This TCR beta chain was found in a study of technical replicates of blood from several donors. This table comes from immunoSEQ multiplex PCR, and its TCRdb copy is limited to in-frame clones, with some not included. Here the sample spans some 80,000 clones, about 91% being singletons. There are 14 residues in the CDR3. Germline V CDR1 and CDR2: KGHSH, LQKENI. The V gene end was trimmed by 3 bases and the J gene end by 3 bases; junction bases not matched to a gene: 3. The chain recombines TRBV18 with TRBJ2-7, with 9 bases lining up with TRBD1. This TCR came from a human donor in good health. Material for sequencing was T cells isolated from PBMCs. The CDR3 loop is CASSPRDRDYEQYF. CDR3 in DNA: TGTGCCAGCTCACCCCGGGACAGGGACTACGAGCAGTACTTC. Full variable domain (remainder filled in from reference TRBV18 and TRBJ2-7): NAGVMQNPRHLVRRRGQEARLRCSPMKGHSHVYWYRQLPEEGLKFMVYLQKENIIDESGMPKERFSAEFPKEGPSILRIQQVVRGDSAAYFCASSPRDRDYEQYFGPGTRLTVT.